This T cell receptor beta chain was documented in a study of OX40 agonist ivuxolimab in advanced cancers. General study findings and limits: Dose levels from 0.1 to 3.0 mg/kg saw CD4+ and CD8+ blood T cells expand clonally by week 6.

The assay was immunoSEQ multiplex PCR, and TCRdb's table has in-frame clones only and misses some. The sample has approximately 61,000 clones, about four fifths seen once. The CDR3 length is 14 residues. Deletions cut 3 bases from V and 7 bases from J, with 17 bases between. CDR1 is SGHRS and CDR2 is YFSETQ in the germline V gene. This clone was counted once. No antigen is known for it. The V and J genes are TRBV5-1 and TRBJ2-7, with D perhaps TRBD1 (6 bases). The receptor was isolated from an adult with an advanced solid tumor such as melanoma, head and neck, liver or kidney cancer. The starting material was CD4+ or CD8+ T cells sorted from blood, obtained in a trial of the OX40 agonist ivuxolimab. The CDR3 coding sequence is TGCGCCAGCAGCTCCGGAAGGGGGTCTTGGGAGCAGTACTTC. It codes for CASSSGRGSWEQYF.